This T cell receptor (beta chain) derives from a study of T cells in women clearing cervical HPV infection. Study information: Controls gave blood once infection was undetectable; cases at lesion identification.

Concerning this clone itself: Read coverage stops 3 residues before the CDR3 terminus; the germline J gene supplies the remainder.

The CDR3 contains 13 residues. CDR1 is MNHEY, CDR2 SVGEGT, per germline. The V gene end was trimmed by 8 bases and the J gene end by 6 bases; junction bases not matched to a gene: 6. TCRdb keeps only in-frame clones here, not all; method: immunoSEQ multiplex PCR. The sample's table shows roughly 18,000 clones. Sequencing was performed on blood buffy coat. This chain joins TRBV6-2 or TRBV6-3 and TRBJ2-1; 8 nucleotides match TRBD2. The TCR was taken from a woman aged 18 to 75 with a cervical HPV16 infection that either progressed to CIN3+ or cleared (not recorded which). CDR3: CASGPGGRNEQFF. The CDR3 bases that were read are TGTGCCAGCGGACCGGGGGGGCGCAATGAG.